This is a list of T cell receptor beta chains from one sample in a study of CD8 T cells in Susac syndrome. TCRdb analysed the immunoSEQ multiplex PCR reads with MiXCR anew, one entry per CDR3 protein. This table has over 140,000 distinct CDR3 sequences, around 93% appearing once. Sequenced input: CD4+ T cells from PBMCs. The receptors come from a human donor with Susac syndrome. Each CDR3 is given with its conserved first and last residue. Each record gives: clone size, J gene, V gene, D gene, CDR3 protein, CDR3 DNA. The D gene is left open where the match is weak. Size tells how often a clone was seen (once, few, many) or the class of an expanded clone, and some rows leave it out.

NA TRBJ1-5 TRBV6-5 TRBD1 CASRTGTENNQPQHF TGTGCCAGCAGAACCGGGACAGAGAACAATCAGCCCCAGCATTTT
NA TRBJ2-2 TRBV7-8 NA CASSPLDTGELFF TGTGCCAGCAGCCCCTTGGACACCGGGGAGCTGTTTTTT
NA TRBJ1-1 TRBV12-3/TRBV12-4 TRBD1 CASSLFGQGGTEAFF TGTGCCAGCAGTTTATTTGGACAGGGGGGCACTGAAGCTTTCTTT
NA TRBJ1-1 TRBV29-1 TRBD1 CSGGNRGSTEAFF TGCAGCGGGGGGAACAGGGGGAGCACTGAAGCTTTCTTT
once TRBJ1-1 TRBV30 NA CAWRPGETEAFF TGTGCCTGGAGACCAGGGGAAACTGAAGCTTTCTTT
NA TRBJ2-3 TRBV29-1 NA CSVETGTGTDTQYF TGCAGCGTTGAAACAGGGACGGGCACAGATACGCAGTATTTT
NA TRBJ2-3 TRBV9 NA CASSVGQLADTQYF TGTGCCAGCAGCGTAGGACAGCTCGCAGATACGCAGTATTTT
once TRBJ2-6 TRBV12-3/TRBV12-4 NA CASSFQSRAGANVLTF TGTGCCAGCAGCTTCCAGAGCAGGGCTGGGGCCAACGTCCTGACTTTC
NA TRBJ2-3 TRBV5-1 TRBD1 CASSLQGTGTWATQYF TGCGCCAGCAGCTTGCAGGGGACAGGGACCTGGGCTACGCAGTATTTT
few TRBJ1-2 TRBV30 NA CASGTGNYGYTF TGTGCCTCCGGGACGGGGAACTATGGCTACACCTTC
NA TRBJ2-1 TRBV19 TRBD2 CASSSGLAGGQFF TGTGCCAGTAGTTCGGGACTAGCGGGCGGGCAGTTCTTC
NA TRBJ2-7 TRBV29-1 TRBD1 CSVRHRGQGSYEQYF TGCAGCGTCAGACACAGGGGACAGGGGAGCTACGAGCAGTACTTC
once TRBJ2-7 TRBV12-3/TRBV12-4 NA CASSLEGGEQYF TGTGCCAGCAGTTTAGAGGGTGGGGAGCAGTACTTC
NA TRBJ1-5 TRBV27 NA CATRSGLSNQPQHF TGTGCCACCAGATCGGGCCTCAGCAATCAGCCCCAGCATTTT
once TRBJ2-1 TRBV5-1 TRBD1 CASSRDRGNEQFF TGCGCCAGCAGCAGGGACAGGGGCAATGAGCAGTTCTTC
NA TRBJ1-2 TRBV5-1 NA CASKDTARRHGYTF TGCGCCAGCAAGGACACAGCGAGGCGTCATGGCTACACCTTC
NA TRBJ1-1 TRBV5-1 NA CASSKTTVTEAFF TGCGCCAGCAGCAAGACGACAGTCACTGAAGCTTTCTTT
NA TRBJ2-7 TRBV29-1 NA CSVVAARGYEQYF TGCAGCGTTGTGGCGGCGAGAGGCTACGAGCAGTACTTC
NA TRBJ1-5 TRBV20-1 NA CSASGTSNQPQHF TGCAGTGCTAGCGGGACAAGCAATCAGCCCCAGCATTTT
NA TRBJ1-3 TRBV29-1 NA CSVQGPYSGNTIYF TGCAGCGTGCAAGGACCGTACTCTGGAAACACCATATATTTT
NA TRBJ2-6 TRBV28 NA CASSLSSGLAGANVLTF TGTGCCAGCAGTTTATCCTCGGGGCTTGCTGGGGCCAACGTCCTGACTTTC
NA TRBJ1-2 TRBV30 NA CAWSVRSTLSYGYTF TGTGCCTGGAGTGTAAGATCGACCCTAAGCTATGGCTACACCTTC
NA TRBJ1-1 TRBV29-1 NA CSVERNTEAFF TGCAGCGTTGAGCGGAACACTGAAGCTTTCTTT
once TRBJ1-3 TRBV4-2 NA CASSQDVAGSSGNTIYF TGTGCCAGCAGCCAAGATGTGGCGGGCTCCTCTGGAAACACCATATATTTT
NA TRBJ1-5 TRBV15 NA CATSRDRRDQPQHF TGTGCCACCAGCAGAGATCGGAGGGACCAGCCCCAGCATTTT
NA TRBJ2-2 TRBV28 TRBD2 CASSSGGPNTGELFF TGTGCCAGCAGTTCGGGGGGGCCAAACACCGGGGAGCTGTTTTTT
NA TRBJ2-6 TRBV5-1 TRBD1 CASSVRQGASGANVLTF TGCGCCAGCAGCGTCCGACAGGGGGCATCTGGGGCCAACGTCCTGACTTTC
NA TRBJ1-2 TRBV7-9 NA CASSWDGAPGYTF TGTGCCAGCAGCTGGGACGGGGCGCCTGGCTACACCTTC
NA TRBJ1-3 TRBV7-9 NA CASSRASGNTIYF TGTGCCAGCAGCCGGGCCTCTGGAAACACCATATATTTT
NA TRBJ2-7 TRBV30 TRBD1 CAWSPGGTLSYEQYF TGTGCCTGGAGTCCAGGGGGCACGCTGTCCTACGAGCAGTACTTC
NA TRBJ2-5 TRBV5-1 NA CASSPPGLGETQYF TGCGCCAGCAGCCCACCTGGTCTCGGGGAGACCCAGTACTTC
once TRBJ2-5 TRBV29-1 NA CSVSGAGETQYF TGCAGCGTTTCTGGGGCTGGCGAGACCCAGTACTTC
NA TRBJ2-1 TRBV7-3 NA CASSLGLSEQFF TGTGCCAGCAGCTTAGGTTTGAGTGAGCAGTTCTTC
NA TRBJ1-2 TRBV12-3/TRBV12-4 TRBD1 CASSLSDRAEGYTF TGTGCCAGCAGTTTATCGGACAGGGCCGAAGGCTACACCTTC
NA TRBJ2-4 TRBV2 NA CAITSGGIQYF TGTGCCATCACAAGTGGGGGCATTCAGTACTTC
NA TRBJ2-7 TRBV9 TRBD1 CASSPRTGSYEQYF TGTGCCAGCAGCCCTCGGACAGGGTCCTACGAGCAGTACTTC
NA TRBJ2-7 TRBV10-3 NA CAIRPTENYEQYF TGTGCCATCAGGCCGACAGAAAACTACGAGCAGTACTTC
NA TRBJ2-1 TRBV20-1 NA CSALGEGDEQFF TGCAGTGCCCTCGGAGAAGGCGATGAGCAGTTCTTC
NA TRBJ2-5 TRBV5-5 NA CASSLHREETQYF TGTGCCAGCAGCCTACACAGGGAAGAGACCCAGTACTTC
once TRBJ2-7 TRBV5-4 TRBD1 CASSPGDRGRREQYF TGTGCCAGCAGCCCCGGGGACAGGGGACGCCGGGAGCAGTACTTC
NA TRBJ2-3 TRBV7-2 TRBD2 CASSLGRGGRYTQYF TGTGCCAGCAGCTTAGGCCGGGGGGGCAGGTATACGCAGTATTTT
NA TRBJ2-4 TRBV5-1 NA CASSLAPDFNIQYF TGCGCCAGCAGCTTGGCCCCGGACTTTAACATTCAGTACTTC
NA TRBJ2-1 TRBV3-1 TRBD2 CASRLAGPTYNEQFF TGTGCCAGTAGGCTAGCGGGGCCGACCTACAATGAGCAGTTCTTC
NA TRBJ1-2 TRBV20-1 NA CSASLAGDYGYTF TGCAGTGCTAGCCTTGCTGGAGACTATGGCTACACCTTC
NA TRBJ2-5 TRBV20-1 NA CSAGTGDWYQETQYF TGCAGTGCTGGAACCGGAGATTGGTACCAAGAGACCCAGTACTTC
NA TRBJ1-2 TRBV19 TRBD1 CASRGTGPNYGYTF TGTGCCAGTAGGGGGACAGGCCCCAACTATGGCTACACCTTC
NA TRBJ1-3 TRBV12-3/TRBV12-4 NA CASSPSGGTGNTIYF TGTGCCAGCAGCCCCAGTGGAGGTACTGGAAACACCATATATTTT
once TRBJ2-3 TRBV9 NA CASSVVGSGTDTQYF TGTGCCAGCAGCGTAGTAGGGAGCGGCACAGATACGCAGTATTTT
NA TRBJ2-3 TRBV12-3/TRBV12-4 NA CASSLAGPRAGTDTQYF TGTGCCAGCAGCCTCGCAGGGCCCCGGGCGGGCACAGATACGCAGTATTTT
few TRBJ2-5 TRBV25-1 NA CASSEVVGTQYF TGTGCCAGCAGTGAGGTTGTGGGAACCCAGTACTTC
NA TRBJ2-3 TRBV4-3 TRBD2 CASSQDELAGVSRTSTDTQYF TGCGCCAGCAGCCAAGACGAACTAGCGGGAGTGAGCCGAACTAGCACAGATACGCAGTATTTT
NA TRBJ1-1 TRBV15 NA CATSRDIDRAFF TGTGCCACCAGCAGAGACATCGACCGAGCTTTCTTT
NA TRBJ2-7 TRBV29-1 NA CSVAGQPRHYEQYF TGCAGCGTCGCGGGACAGCCACGGCACTACGAGCAGTACTTC
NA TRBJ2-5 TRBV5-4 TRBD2 CASSSGVGRAQETQYF TGTGCCAGCAGCTCTGGAGTGGGGAGGGCACAAGAGACCCAGTACTTC
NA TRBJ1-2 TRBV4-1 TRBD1 CASSQDAGQGLVYGYTF TGCGCCAGCAGCCAAGATGCCGGACAGGGGCTAGTCTATGGCTACACCTTC
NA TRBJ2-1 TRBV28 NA CASSLSRVAVKRSKYNEQFF TGTGCCAGCAGTTTATCGAGGGTCGCCGTAAAGAGGTCAAAATACAATGAGCAGTTCTTC
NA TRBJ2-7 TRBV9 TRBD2 CASSVFSGSYEQYF TGTGCCAGCAGCGTATTTAGCGGGAGCTACGAGCAGTACTTC
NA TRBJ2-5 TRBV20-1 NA CSALRDVVETQYF TGCAGTGCTCTCAGGGATGTGGTAGAGACCCAGTACTTC
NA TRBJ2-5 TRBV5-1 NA CASSFGRVGETQYF TGCGCCAGCAGCTTTGGCAGGGTGGGAGAGACCCAGTACTTC